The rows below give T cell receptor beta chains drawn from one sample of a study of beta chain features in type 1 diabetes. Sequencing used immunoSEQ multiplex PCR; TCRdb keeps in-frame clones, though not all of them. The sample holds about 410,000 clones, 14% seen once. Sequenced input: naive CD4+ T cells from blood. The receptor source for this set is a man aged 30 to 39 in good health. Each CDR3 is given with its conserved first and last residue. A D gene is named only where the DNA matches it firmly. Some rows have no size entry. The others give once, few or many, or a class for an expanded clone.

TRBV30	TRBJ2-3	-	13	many	CAWSGVRGDTQYF	TGTGCCTGGAGTGGTGTTAGGGGGGATACGCAGTATTTT
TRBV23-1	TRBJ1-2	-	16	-	CASSQSAGRGNYGYTF	TGCGCCAGCAGTCAATCAGCCGGCCGAGGTAACTATGGCTACACCTTC
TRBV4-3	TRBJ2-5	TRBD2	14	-	CASSRLAVQETQYF	TGCGCCAGCAGCCGACTAGCGGTACAAGAGACCCAGTACTTC
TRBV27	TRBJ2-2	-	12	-	CASSLRAGELFF	TGTGCCAGCAGTTTAAGGGCCGGGGAGCTGTTTTTT
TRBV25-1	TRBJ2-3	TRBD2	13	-	CASSGRATDTQYF	TGTGCCAGCAGCGGGAGGGCTACAGATACGCAGTATTTT
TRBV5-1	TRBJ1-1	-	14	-	CASSLRGAFTEAFF	TGCGCCAGCAGCTTGAGGGGGGCGTTCACTGAAGCTTTCTTT
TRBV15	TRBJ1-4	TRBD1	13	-	CATSPDREEKLFF	TGTGCCACCAGCCCGGACAGGGAGGAAAAACTGTTTTTT
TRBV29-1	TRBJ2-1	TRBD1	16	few	CSVVTPGTGVHNEQFF	TGCAGCGTAGTAACCCCCGGGACAGGGGTCCACAATGAGCAGTTCTTC
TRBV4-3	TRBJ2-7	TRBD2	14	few	CASSRTSTGYEQYF	TGCGCCAGCAGTCGGACTAGCACCGGTTACGAGCAGTACTTC
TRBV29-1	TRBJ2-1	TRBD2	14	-	CSGVGVAGVWEQFF	TGCAGCGGCGTAGGGGTAGCGGGAGTGTGGGAGCAGTTCTTC
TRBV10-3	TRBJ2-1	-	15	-	CAISEPGTQYNEQFF	TGTGCCATCAGTGAACCCGGGACGCAATACAATGAGCAGTTCTTC
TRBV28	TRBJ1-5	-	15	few	CASSLPTGNGQPQHF	TGTGCCAGCAGTTTGCCAACAGGGAACGGTCAGCCCCAGCATTTT
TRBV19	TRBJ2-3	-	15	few	CASETRRGHTDTQYF	TGTGCCAGTGAAACGCGGCGGGGACACACAGATACGCAGTATTTT
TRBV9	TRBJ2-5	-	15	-	CASSVAPQGQETQYF	TGTGCCAGCAGCGTAGCTCCCCAGGGCCAAGAGACCCAGTACTTC
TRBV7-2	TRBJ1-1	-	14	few	CASSLAPQGAEAFF	TGTGCCAGCAGCTTAGCCCCCCAGGGTGCCGAAGCTTTCTTT
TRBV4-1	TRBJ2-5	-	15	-	CASSQDMAGQETQYF	TGCGCCAGCAGCCAAGATATGGCAGGGCAAGAGACCCAGTACTTC
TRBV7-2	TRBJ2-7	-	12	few	CASSLAIYEQYF	TGTGCCAGCAGCTTAGCCATCTACGAGCAGTACTTC
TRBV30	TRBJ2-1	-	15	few	CAWSGNRVSYNEQFF	TGTGCCTGGAGTGGAAACAGGGTATCCTACAATGAGCAGTTCTTC
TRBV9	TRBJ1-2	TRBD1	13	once	CASSAGTGYGYTF	TGTGCCAGCAGCGCCGGGACAGGCTATGGCTACACCTTC
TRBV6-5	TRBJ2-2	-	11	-	CASRHSGELFF	TGTGCCAGCAGACACTCCGGGGAGCTGTTTTTT
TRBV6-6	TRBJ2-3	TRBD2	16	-	CASSYDAGGPADTQYF	TGTGCCAGCAGTTACGATGCGGGGGGGCCGGCAGATACGCAGTATTTT
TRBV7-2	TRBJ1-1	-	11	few	CASSLAGNPFF	TGTGCCAGCAGCTTAGCAGGGAATCCTTTCTTT
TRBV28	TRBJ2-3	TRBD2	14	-	CASSPSGTGDRQYF	TGTGCCAGCAGTCCCAGCGGGACCGGGGATAGGCAGTATTTT
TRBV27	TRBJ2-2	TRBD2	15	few	CASSLGWGGTGELFF	TGTGCCAGCAGTTTAGGCTGGGGGGGTACCGGGGAGCTGTTTTTT
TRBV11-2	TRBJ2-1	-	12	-	CASSFLRNEQFF	TGTGCCAGCAGCTTTCTGAGGAATGAGCAGTTCTTC
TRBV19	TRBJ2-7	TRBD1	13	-	CASSRTGTYEQYF	TGTGCCAGTAGTAGGACAGGTACCTACGAGCAGTACTTC
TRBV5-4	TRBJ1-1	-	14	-	CASSLEAGTGEAFF	TGTGCCAGCAGCTTGGAGGCGGGAACGGGAGAAGCTTTCTTT
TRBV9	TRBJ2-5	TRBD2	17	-	CASSSDRGTSPKRTQYF	TGTGCCAGCAGCTCCGATCGGGGGACTAGCCCCAAGAGGACCCAGTACTTC
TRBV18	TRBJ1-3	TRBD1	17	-	CASSTISQGASGNTIYF	TGTGCCAGCTCTACTATCTCTCAGGGGGCGTCTGGAAACACCATATATTTT
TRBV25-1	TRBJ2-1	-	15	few	CASSTQGGSLNEQFF	TGTGCCAGCTCAACGCAGGGGGGTTCCCTCAATGAGCAGTTCTTC
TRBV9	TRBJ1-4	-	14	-	CASSVGGDNEKLFF	TGTGCCAGCAGCGTTGGGGGAGATAATGAAAAACTGTTTTTT
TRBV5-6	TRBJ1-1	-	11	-	CASSDGGRAFF	TGTGCCAGCAGTGATGGGGGGCGAGCTTTCTTT
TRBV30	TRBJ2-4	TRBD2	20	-	CAWSPRRAGVMFIGKNIQYF	TGTGCCTGGAGTCCACGGAGAGCGGGAGTGATGTTCATTGGCAAAAACATTCAGTACTTC
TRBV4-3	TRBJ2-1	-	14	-	CASSRQKSYNEQFF	TGCGCCAGCAGCCGCCAAAAGTCCTACAATGAGCAGTTCTTC
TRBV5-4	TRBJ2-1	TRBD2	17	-	CASSQARGLAGENEQFF	TGTGCCAGCAGCCAAGCAAGGGGACTAGCGGGGGAGAATGAGCAGTTCTTC
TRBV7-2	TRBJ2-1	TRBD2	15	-	CASSRLAGVLNEQFF	TGTGCCAGCAGCCGACTAGCGGGAGTTCTCAATGAGCAGTTCTTC
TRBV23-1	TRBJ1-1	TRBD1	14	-	CASSQDRSNTEAFF	TGCGCCAGCAGTCAGGACAGGAGCAACACTGAAGCTTTCTTT
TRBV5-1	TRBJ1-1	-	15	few	CASSLQQGKGAEAFF	TGCGCCAGCAGCTTACAACAGGGTAAGGGAGCTGAAGCTTTCTTT
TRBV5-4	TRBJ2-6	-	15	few	CASTSGVSGANVLTF	TGTGCCAGCACCTCAGGGGTGTCTGGGGCCAACGTCCTGACTTTC
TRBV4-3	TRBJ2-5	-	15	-	CASSQGRGTEETQYF	TGCGCCAGCAGCCAAGGTCGGGGGACAGAAGAGACCCAGTACTTC
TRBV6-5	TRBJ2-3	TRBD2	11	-	CAIREGDTQYF	TGTGCCATCAGGGAGGGGGATACGCAGTATTTT
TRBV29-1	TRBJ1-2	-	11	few	CSVEYGQGYTF	TGCAGCGTTGAATACGGACAGGGCTACACCTTC
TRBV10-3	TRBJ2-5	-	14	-	CAISESEVKETQYF	TGTGCCATCAGTGAGTCCGAAGTGAAAGAGACCCAGTACTTC
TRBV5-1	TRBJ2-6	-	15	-	CASSLDGSGANVLTF	TGCGCCAGCAGCTTGGACGGGTCTGGGGCCAACGTCCTGACTTTC
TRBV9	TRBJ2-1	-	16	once	CASSPRGDLSYNEQFF	TGTGCCAGCAGCCCAAGAGGGGATCTCTCCTACAATGAGCAGTTCTTC